This record looks at one T cell receptor (beta chain) sequence and its context. There are 17 residues in the CDR3. Assay used: immunoSEQ multiplex PCR; TCRdb lists only in-frame clones, some missing. The profile shows about 120,000 clones, 80% to 90% of them singletons. This specimen comes from a study of blood T cell repertoires in COVID-19. The overall study: There were acute and convalescent COVID-19 samples, and they came from the United States, Italy and Spain.

This receptor was taken from a man in his 70s with active or convalescent COVID-19. V usage is TRBV21-1 and J usage is TRBJ1-5; the listed D gene, TRBD1, was not tested against the DNA. TRBV21-1 is a documented pseudogene. Sequencing used peripheral blood. In nucleotides, the CDR3 is TGTGCCAGCAGCAAAGCGCTGAGACAGCCAAGGAATCAGCCCCAGCATTTT. Protein sequence: CASSKALRQPRNQPQHF.